This TCR beta chain was captured in a study of T cells of healthy individuals. TCRdb analysed the 5' RACE reads with MiXCR anew, one entry per CDR3 protein. This repertoire shows 60,000 to 75,000 distinct CDR3 sequences, roughly 15% found once; its top ten account for less than 6%. The length of the CDR3 is 16 residues. Germline V lookup: CDR1 MNHEY, CDR2 SVGEGT. The V and J ends lost 7 bases and 3 bases, in that order; junction bases with no gene match: 9. This sequence originates from a human donor in good health. The genes are TRBV6-2 or TRBV6-3 and TRBJ2-2, with 9 bases matching TRBD2. CDR3 nucleotides: TGTGCCAGCACCTACCTACGACTAGCGGACACCGGGGAGCTGTTTTTT. Its protein product is CASTYLRLADTGELFF.